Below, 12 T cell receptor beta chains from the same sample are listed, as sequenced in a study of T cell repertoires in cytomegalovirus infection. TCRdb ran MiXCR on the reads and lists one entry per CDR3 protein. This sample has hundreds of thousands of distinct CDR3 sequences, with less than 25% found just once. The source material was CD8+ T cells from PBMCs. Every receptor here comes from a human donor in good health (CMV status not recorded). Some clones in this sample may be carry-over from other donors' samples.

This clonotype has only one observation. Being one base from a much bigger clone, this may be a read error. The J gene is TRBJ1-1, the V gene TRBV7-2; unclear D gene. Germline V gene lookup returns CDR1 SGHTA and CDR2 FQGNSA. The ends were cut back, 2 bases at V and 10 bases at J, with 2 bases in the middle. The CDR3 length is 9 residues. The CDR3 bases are TGTGCCAGCAGCTTACCAGCTTTCTTT. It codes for CASSLPAFF.

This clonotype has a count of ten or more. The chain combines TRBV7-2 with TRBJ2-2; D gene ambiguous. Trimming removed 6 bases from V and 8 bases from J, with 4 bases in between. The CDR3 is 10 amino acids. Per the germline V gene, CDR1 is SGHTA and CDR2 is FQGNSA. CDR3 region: CASREGELFF. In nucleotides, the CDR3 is TGTGCCAGCAGGGAGGGGGAGCTGTTTTTT.

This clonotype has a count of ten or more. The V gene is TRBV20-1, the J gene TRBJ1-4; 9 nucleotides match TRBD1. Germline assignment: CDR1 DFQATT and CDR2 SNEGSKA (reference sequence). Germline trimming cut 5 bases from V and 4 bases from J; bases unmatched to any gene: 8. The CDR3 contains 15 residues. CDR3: CSAPLPGQGNEKLFF. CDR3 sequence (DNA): TGCAGTGCTCCCCTGCCGGGACAGGGTAATGAAAAACTGTTTTTT.

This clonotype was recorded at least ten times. The CDR3 DNA reads as TGTGCCAGCAGCATAGTAAAACCCACAGATACGCAGTATTTT. Translating gives CASSIVKPTDTQYF. The chain combines TRBV7-9 with TRBJ2-3; D not resolved. V lost 5 bases and J lost 2, with 11 bases in between. Germline-derived CDR1 and CDR2 are SEHNR and FQNEAQ (reference sequence). This CDR3 has 14 amino acids.

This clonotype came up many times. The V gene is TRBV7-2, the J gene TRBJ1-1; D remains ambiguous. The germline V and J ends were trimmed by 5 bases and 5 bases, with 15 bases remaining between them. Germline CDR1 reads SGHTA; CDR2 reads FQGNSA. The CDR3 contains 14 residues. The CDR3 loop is CASSPERARTEAFF. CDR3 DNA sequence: TGTGCCAGCAGCCCCGAGCGGGCCAGGACTGAAGCTTTCTTT.

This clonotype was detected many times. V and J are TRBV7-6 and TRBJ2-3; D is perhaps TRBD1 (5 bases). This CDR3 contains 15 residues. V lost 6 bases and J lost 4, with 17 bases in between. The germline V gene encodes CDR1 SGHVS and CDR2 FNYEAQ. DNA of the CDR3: TGTGCCAGCAGGGGTAGGGGCCTACGGGCAGATACGCAGTATTTT. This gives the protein CASRGRGLRADTQYF.

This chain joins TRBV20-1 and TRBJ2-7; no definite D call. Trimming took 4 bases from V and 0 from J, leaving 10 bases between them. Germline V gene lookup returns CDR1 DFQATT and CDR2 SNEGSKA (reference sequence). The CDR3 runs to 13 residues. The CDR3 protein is CSAKHLRSYEQYF. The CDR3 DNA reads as TGCAGTGCTAAACACTTACGCTCCTACGAGCAGTACTTC.

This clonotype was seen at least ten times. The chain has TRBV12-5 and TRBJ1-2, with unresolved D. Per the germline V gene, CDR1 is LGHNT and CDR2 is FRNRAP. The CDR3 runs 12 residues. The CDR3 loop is CAGGDTNYGYTF. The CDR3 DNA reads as TGTGCGGGCGGCGATACTAACTATGGCTACACCTTC.

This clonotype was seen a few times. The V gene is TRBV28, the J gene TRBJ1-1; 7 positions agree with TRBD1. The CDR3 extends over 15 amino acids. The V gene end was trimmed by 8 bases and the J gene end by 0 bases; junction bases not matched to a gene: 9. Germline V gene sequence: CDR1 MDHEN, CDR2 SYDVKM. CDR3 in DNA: TGTGCCAGCGTAATCCGGGACAGCATGAACACTGAAGCTTTCTTT. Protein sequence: CASVIRDSMNTEAFF.

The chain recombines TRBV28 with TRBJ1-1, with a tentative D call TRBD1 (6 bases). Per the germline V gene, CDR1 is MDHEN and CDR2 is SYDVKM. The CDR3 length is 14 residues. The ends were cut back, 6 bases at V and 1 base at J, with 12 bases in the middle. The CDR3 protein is CASRETGGNTEAFF. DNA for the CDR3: TGTGCCAGCAGGGAGACAGGCGGGAACACTGAAGCTTTCTTT.

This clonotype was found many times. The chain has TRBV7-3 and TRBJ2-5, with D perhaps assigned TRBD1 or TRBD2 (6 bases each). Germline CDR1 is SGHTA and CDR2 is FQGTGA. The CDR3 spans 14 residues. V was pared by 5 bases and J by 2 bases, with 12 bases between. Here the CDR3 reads CASSLWGAQETQYF. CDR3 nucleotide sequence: TGTGCCAGCAGCCTATGGGGGGCGCAAGAGACCCAGTACTTC.

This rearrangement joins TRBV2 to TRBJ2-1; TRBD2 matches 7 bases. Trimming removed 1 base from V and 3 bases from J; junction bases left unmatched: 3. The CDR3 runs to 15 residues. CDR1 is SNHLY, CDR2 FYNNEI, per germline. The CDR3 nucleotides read TGTGCCAGCAGTGAAGGGGACTACAACTACAATGAGCAGTTCTTC. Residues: CASSEGDYNYNEQFF.